The T cell receptor (beta chain) described here comes from a study of vaccination effects on CD4 cells after COVID-19. Comment on this clone: Its antigen is as yet unknown.

Profiling relied on immunoSEQ multiplex PCR, and the TCRdb table lists in-frame clones only, not all of them. Counted here are 70,000 or so clones, roughly 79% occurring once; the ten biggest clones make up about 10%. Germline CDR1 LGHDT, CDR2 YNNKEL (reference sequence). The V end lost 4 bases, the J end lost 4 bases, and 13 bases lay between the germline ends. This CDR3 is built from 14 residues. Using viral peptide pools, the ViraFEST assay grew out antigen-specific CD4+ T cells prior to sequencing. CD4+ T cell isolation took place after 10 days of culture. People in the vaccine group had not been infected with SARS-CoV-2 before, and their nucleocapsid antibodies were negative.

V is TRBV3-1 (or the pseudogene TRBV3-2) and J is TRBJ1-1, with a possible D match to TRBD1 (5 bases). The sample was CD4+ T cells from PBMCs cultured with SARS-CoV-2 spike peptides, taken before COVID-19 vaccination. The source is a human donor who received a COVID-19 vaccine. The CDR3 loop reads CASSPRGKSTEAFF. The CDR3 DNA is TGTGCCAGCAGCCCCCGGGGCAAGTCCACTGAAGCTTTCTTT.